A single sample is the source of the 23 T cell receptor beta chains below, sequenced in a study of blood T cell repertoires in COVID-19. The method was immunoSEQ multiplex PCR; TCRdb's version includes in-frame clones alone and lacks a portion of them. The table lists some 100,000 clones, approximately 90% of them singletons. Sequencing input: peripheral blood. Receptor source: a man in his 60s with acute or convalescent COVID-19.

V gene TRBV15 combines with J gene TRBJ2-7, with TRBD1 as a possible D gene (6 bases). Germline-derived CDR1 and CDR2 are LNHNV and YYDKDF (reference sequence). V was cut by 0 bases and J by 0 bases, with 9 bases left in between. This CDR3 is 15 amino acids long. CDR3 in amino acids: CATSRDGDISYEQYF. The CDR3 region has the DNA TGTGCCACCAGCAGAGATGGGGACATCTCCTACGAGCAGTACTTC. Looking up the rest from reference TRBV15 and TRBJ2-7 gives the full variable domain: DAMVIQNPRYQVTQFGKPVTLSCSQTLNHNVMYWYQQKSSQAPKLLFHYYDKDFNNEADTPDNFQSRRPNTSFCFLDIRSPGLGDTAMYLCATSRDGDISYEQYFGPGTRLTVT.

The V and J genes are TRBV7-8 and TRBJ1-1, with a weak D call TRBD1 (5 bases). This CDR3 has 15 residues. V was clipped by 3 bases and J by 1 base, with 12 bases between them. Per the germline V gene, CDR1 is SGHVS and CDR2 is FQNEAQ. This chain's CDR3 is CASSFTQQANTEAFF. For the CDR3, the DNA is TGTGCCAGCAGCTTCACCCAACAGGCGAACACTGAAGCTTTCTTT.

The V call is TRBV7-9, the J call TRBJ1-5, with D uncertain. The CDR3 consists of 14 residues. The ends were cut back, 0 bases at V and 7 bases at J, with 10 bases in the middle. Germline V gene sequence: CDR1 SEHNR, CDR2 FQNEAQ (reference sequence). The CDR3 sequence: CASSLASGSQPQHF. DNA for the CDR3: TGTGCCAGCAGCTTAGCATCGGGGAGCCAGCCCCAGCATTTT.

The genes are TRBV5-4 and TRBJ1-3; D perhaps matches TRBD1 (6 bases). CDR3 length equals 14 residues. CDR1 and CDR2 from the germline V gene are SGHNT and YYREEE (reference sequence). The ends were cut back, 2 bases at V and 1 base at J, with 7 bases in the middle. The CDR3 DNA sequence: TGTGCCAGCAGCTTTACAGGGTCTGGAAACACCATATATTTT. This encodes CASSFTGSGNTIYF.

This rearrangement joins TRBV29-1 to TRBJ1-1; weak D call: TRBD1 (6 bases). In germline, CDR1 is SQVTM, CDR2 ANQGSEA. The CDR3 has 15 amino acids. V was shortened by 6 bases and J by 0 bases, with 17 bases between the two germline ends. CDR3 nucleotides: TGCAGCGTCCACAGGGCCCTCGGTATGAACACTGAAGCTTTCTTT. It specifies CSVHRALGMNTEAFF.

This clone was detected once. The chain couples TRBV30 to TRBJ1-3; D might be TRBD1 (6 bases). The V gene lost 0 bases and the J gene lost 0 bases, with 15 bases spanning the gap. The CDR3 length is 17 residues. From germline, CDR1 is GTSNPN and CDR2 SVGIG (reference sequence). The CDR3 here is CAWSVQAPDSSGNTIYF. CDR3 nucleotides: TGTGCCTGGAGTGTACAAGCACCGGACAGCTCTGGAAACACCATATATTTT.

The J gene is TRBJ1-2, the V gene TRBV11-3, with 8 bases identical to TRBD1. The ends lost 3 bases at V and 4 bases at J; junction bases unmatched: 10. CDR3 size: 16 residues. Germline loops: CDR1 SGHNT, CDR2 YENEEA. CDR3 region: CASSFAGGDFGYGYTF. CDR3 DNA sequence: TGTGCCAGCAGCTTCGCAGGGGGCGACTTTGGCTATGGCTACACCTTC.

This clone was counted a single time. The V call is TRBV19, the J call TRBJ1-1, with D perhaps matching TRBD1 (5 bases). The CDR3 has 13 residues. CDR1 LNHDA and CDR2 SQIVND come from the germline V gene (reference sequence). Trimming removed 3 bases at V and 6 bases at J, with 11 bases between. This CDR3 is CASSMSAGAEAFF. As DNA, the CDR3 is TGTGCCAGTAGTATGTCCGCGGGGGCTGAAGCTTTCTTT.

The rearrangement links TRBV7-3 to TRBJ1-1; D not certain. This CDR3 is 15 amino acids long. Germline CDR1 SGHTA, CDR2 FQGTGA. The V gene lost 3 bases and the J gene lost 4 bases, with 15 bases spanning the gap. The CDR3 here is CASSLFGGSSTEAFF. The CDR3 DNA reads TGTGCCAGCAGCTTGTTCGGTGGGAGTAGCACTGAAGCTTTCTTT.

The rearrangement joins TRBV29-1 to TRBJ2-1, with TRBD2 identical over 7 bases. Germline CDR1 and CDR2: SQVTM and ANQGSEA. The CDR3 is 13 residues long. V was pared by 3 bases and J by 8 bases, with 7 bases of the junction left unmatched. The DNA of the CDR3 is TGCAGCGTTGAGGAGGGAGGGCCCCATGAGCAGTTCTTC. Residues: CSVEEGGPHEQFF.

V usage is TRBV19 and J usage is TRBJ1-5; a possible D gene is TRBD1 (6 bases). Trimming took off 3 bases at V and 7 bases at J, with 19 bases between the two ends. CDR1 LNHDA and CDR2 SQIVND come from the germline V gene (reference sequence). The CDR3 is 16 residues long. The CDR3 nucleotides are TGTGCCAGTAGTATCGGGTGGGGGGGCAACAACCAGCCCCAGCATTTT. Its translation is CASSIGWGGNNQPQHF.

The chain employs TRBV28 and TRBJ2-7; 9 bases match TRBD1. The CDR3 runs to 14 residues. Germline assignment: CDR1 MDHEN and CDR2 SYDVKM. J lost 3 bases, V lost 5 bases, and 5 bases had no gene match. The CDR3 bases are TGTGCCAGCAGTCACAGGGGGCGCAGCTACGAGCAGTACTTC. This encodes CASSHRGRSYEQYF.

The chain links TRBV30 to TRBJ1-6; 8 bases agree with TRBD1. After removal of 0 bases from V and 3 bases from J, the junction contained 7 bases not matched to a gene. CDR3 length: 17 residues. CDR1 and CDR2 from the germline V gene are GTSNPN and SVGIG (reference sequence). The CDR3 DNA is TGTGCCTGGAGTGTACGGGGGGACAGGTTCTATAATTCACCCCTCCACTTT. It translates to CAWSVRGDRFYNSPLHF. Full variable domain (remainder filled in from reference TRBV30 and TRBJ1-6): SQTIHQWPATLVQPVGSPLSLECTVEGTSNPNLYWYRQAAGRGLQLLFYSVGIGQISSEVPQNLSASRPQDRQFILSSKKLLLSDSGFYLCAWSVRGDRFYNSPLHFGNGTRLTVT.

J is TRBJ1-1 and V is TRBV11-1; D is ambiguous. This CDR3 has 15 residues. With 8 bases removed from V and 0 bases from J, the gap between germline ends came to 16 bases. Germline CDR1 and CDR2: SGHAT and FQDESV (reference sequence). CDR3 bases: TGTGCCAGCCTCCCGGTTCAAGTTTTGAACACTGAAGCTTTCTTT. Its translation is CASLPVQVLNTEAFF.

This chain connects TRBV3-1 (or the pseudogene TRBV3-2) to TRBJ2-5; TRBD2 might be the D (6 bases). V lost 7 bases and J 2 bases, leaving 29 bases between the germline ends. CDR1 and CDR2 (germline): LGHDT, YNNKEL (reference sequence). CDR3 size: 19 residues. Here the CDR3 reads CASTSTTGVRSFWQETQYF. The DNA for the CDR3 is TGTGCCAGCACCTCTACGACGGGGGTCAGAAGTTTCTGGCAAGAGACCCAGTACTTC.

This sequence joins TRBV5-4 and TRBJ2-5; 12 bases are a match to TRBD1. CDR1 SGHNT and CDR2 YYREEE come from the germline V gene (reference sequence). The CDR3 sequence is 15 residues long. V shed 4 bases and J 7 bases; nucleotides not matched to a gene: 8. This chain's CDR3 is CASSLGQGAPTTQYF. For the CDR3, the DNA is TGTGCCAGCAGCCTGGGACAGGGGGCCCCCACGACCCAGTACTTC. The full variable domain, completed using reference TRBV5-4 and TRBJ2-5, is ETGVTQSPTHLIKTRGQQVTLRCSSQSGHNTVSWYQQALGQGPQFIFQYYREEENGRGNFPPRFSGLQFPNYSSELNVNALELDDSALYLCASSLGQGAPTTQYFGPGTRLLVL.

This clone appeared a few times. This chain links TRBV6-5 with TRBJ2-7; 9 positions agree with TRBD1. The CDR3 sequence is 14 residues long. V trimming: 5 bases; J trimming: 4 bases; junction bases outside the gene matches: 6. Germline V lookup: CDR1 MNHEY, CDR2 SVGAGI. The CDR3 spells CASSKDRGKYEQYF. DNA of the CDR3: TGTGCCAGCAGTAAGGACAGGGGTAAATACGAGCAGTACTTC.

The chain carries TRBV12-3 or TRBV12-4 and TRBJ1-5; D call uncertain. Trimming cost V 5 bases and J 3 bases, with 8 bases left between them. The CDR3 consists of 13 residues. CDR3 amino acids: CASSVSYNQPQHF. The CDR3 DNA is TGTGCCAGCAGTGTCTCGTACAATCAGCCCCAGCATTTT.

The chain couples TRBV24-1 to TRBJ1-2; 7 nucleotides line up with TRBD1. Germline CDR1 is KGHDR and CDR2 is SFDVKD. Trimming cost V 7 bases and J 6 bases; bases outside gene matches: 10. This CDR3 is built from 14 residues. CDR3 in amino acids: CATRRTGDSDGYTF. CDR3 coding DNA: TGTGCCACCAGACGTACAGGGGATTCTGATGGCTACACCTTC.

This clone was found once. V and J are TRBV7-2 and TRBJ2-5; D gene ambiguous. Trimming left V 1 base short and J 4 bases short, with 10 bases between. Germline V gene data show CDR1 as SGHTA and CDR2 as FQGNSA. The CDR3 loop spans 14 amino acids. The CDR3 protein is CASSLEAARETQYF. CDR3 in DNA: TGTGCCAGCAGCTTAGAGGCGGCCCGAGAGACCCAGTACTTC.

This clone came up a few times. The rearrangement links TRBV28 to TRBJ2-1; 7 nucleotides line up with TRBD1. The CDR3 totals 17 residues. Germline CDR1 MDHEN, CDR2 SYDVKM. The trim removed 7 bases at V and 0 bases at J, leaving 12 bases unmatched. In nucleotides, the CDR3 is TGTGCCAGCACCTCCGCTGGGACAGAAAGCTCCTACAATGAGCAGTTCTTC. Its protein product is CASTSAGTESSYNEQFF.

V and J are TRBV19 and TRBJ2-3, with D perhaps matching TRBD2 (6 bases). This CDR3 region has 13 residues. Trimming removed 5 bases at V and 4 bases at J, with 10 bases between. Germline CDR1 is LNHDA and CDR2 is SQIVND (reference sequence). The CDR3 DNA reads TGTGCCAGTAGTCTGGGACTCCCAGATACGCAGTATTTT. Translating gives CASSLGLPDTQYF.

This rearrangement joins TRBV19 to TRBJ1-2, with 7 bases lining up with TRBD1. Per the germline V gene, CDR1 is LNHDA and CDR2 is SQIVND (reference sequence). The CDR3 contains 13 residues. V shed 6 bases and J 4 bases; nucleotides not matched to a gene: 5. CDR3 residues: CASRYGTAYGYTF. The CDR3 DNA reads as TGTGCCAGTAGATACGGGACAGCCTATGGCTACACCTTC.